Listed below are T cell receptor beta chains from one sample, sequenced in a study of T cells in Graves' hyperthyroidism and ophthalmopathy. One entry per CDR3 protein results from TCRdb running MiXCR on the multiplex PCR reads. The sample holds fewer than 250,000 distinct CDR3 sequences; 24% are singletons and the top ten take roughly 35%. Material: blood. Receptors were obtained from a woman aged 40 to 50 with Graves' ophthalmopathy. Both conserved end residues are part of each CDR3. The D gene is left open where the match is weak. Clone size is not always given. Where it is, it says once, few, many or a class for expanded clones.

>TRBJ2-2|TRBV4-1|14|-|-
CASSPGVAGGELFF
TGTGCCAGCAGTCCCGGGGTAGCTGGCGGGGAGCTGTTTTTT
>TRBJ2-5|TRBV28|12|-|many
CASSSTPGTQYF
TGTGCCAGCAGTTCCACCCCAGGGACCCAGTACTTC
>TRBJ2-5|TRBV12-3/TRBV12-4|15|-|-
CASSPGQGPQETQYF
TGTGCCAGCAGTCCAGGGCAGGGCCCTCAAGAGACCCAGTACTTC
>TRBJ2-7|TRBV20-1|11|-|many
CSAPFGREQYF
TGCAGTGCCCCCTTTGGGCGCGAGCAGTACTTC
>TRBJ1-5|TRBV12-3/TRBV12-4|16|-|many
CASSLFGSWSNQPQHF
TGTGCCAGCAGTTTGTTCGGCTCCTGGAGCAATCAGCCCCAGCATTTT
>TRBJ2-2|TRBV11-1|15|-|many
CASSLEGDDTGELFF
TGTGCCAGCAGCTTAGAGGGGGATGACACCGGGGAGCTGTTTTTT
>TRBJ1-3|TRBV12-3/TRBV12-4|14|-|-
CASCQGLTGNTIYF
TGTGCCAGCTGTCAGGGTCTTACTGGAAACACCATATATTTT
>TRBJ2-7|TRBV20-1|10|-|many
CSASPYEQYF
TGCAGTGCTAGCCCCTACGAGCAGTACTTC
>TRBJ2-6|TRBV5-1|16|-|many
CASSLVPGLGANVLTF
TGCGCCAGCAGCTTGGTCCCCGGGCTGGGGGCCAACGTCCTGACTTTC
>TRBJ1-1|TRBV27|13|-|many
CASSFRRSTEAFF
TGTGCCAGCAGTTTCAGGAGATCCACTGAAGCTTTCTTT
>TRBJ2-5|TRBV20-1|12|-|many
CSAYLASETQYF
TGCAGTGCCTACTTAGCGTCGGAGACCCAGTACTTC
>TRBJ1-2|TRBV11-2|15|-|many
CASSLDQGGNYGYTF
TGTGCCAGCAGCTTAGATCAAGGGGGGAACTATGGCTACACCTTC
>TRBJ1-1|TRBV28|14|-|many
CASSQTGFNTEAFF
TGTGCCAGCAGTCAAACAGGGTTCAACACTGAAGCTTTCTTT
>TRBJ2-7|TRBV27|14|TRBD1|many
CASRPGTGAYEQYF
TGTGCCAGCAGACCAGGAACAGGGGCCTACGAGCAGTACTTC
>TRBJ1-5|TRBV12-3/TRBV12-4|12|-|-
CASRYGGQPQHF
TGTGCCAGCAGGTATGGGGGTCAGCCCCAGCATTTT
>TRBJ2-7|TRBV12-3/TRBV12-4|13|-|many
CASRATGSDEQYF
TGTGCCAGCCGTGCGACAGGTTCCGACGAGCAGTACTTC
>TRBJ1-1|TRBV24-1|14|-|-
CASSQRGPNTEAFF
TGTGCCAGCAGCCAACGGGGGCCAAACACTGAAGCTTTCTTT
>TRBJ2-7|TRBV2|13|-|many
CASSERGNYEQYF
TGTGCCAGCAGTGAGCGAGGGAACTACGAGCAGTACTTC
>TRBJ2-7|TRBV7-9|12|-|many
CASSLEAGLEYF
TGTGCCAGCAGCTTAGAGGCGGGACTGGAGTACTTC
>TRBJ2-7|TRBV6-6|15|TRBD1|many
CASRHDRGSSYEQYF
TGTGCCAGCAGACACGACAGGGGGAGCTCCTACGAGCAGTACTTC
>TRBJ2-7|TRBV6-1|15|TRBD2|many
CASSNPGLASSEQYF
TGTGCCAGCAGTAATCCGGGACTAGCGTCGTCCGAGCAGTACTTC
>TRBJ1-5|TRBV27|19|TRBD1|many
CASSPYRDRGAYSNQPQHF
TGTGCCAGCAGTCCGTACCGGGACAGGGGCGCGTATAGCAATCAGCCCCAGCATTTT
>TRBJ1-5|TRBV12-3/TRBV12-4|14|TRBD1|many
CASMRTGNNQPQHF
TGTGCCAGCATGCGGACAGGGAACAATCAGCCCCAGCATTTT
>TRBJ2-7|TRBV6-5|13|-|many
CASGISGPYEQYF
TGTGCCAGCGGTATCTCGGGGCCCTACGAGCAGTACTTC
>TRBJ2-5|TRBV28|15|-|-
CASSPGGTSKETQYF
TGTGCCAGCAGCCCTGGGGGGACCTCCAAAGAGACCCAGTACTTC
>TRBJ2-2|TRBV11-2|18|-|few
CASSFTGHLVANTGELFF
TGTGCCAGCAGCTTCACGGGACATTTGGTCGCGAACACCGGGGAGCTGTTTTTT
>TRBJ2-7|TRBV30|13|-|many
CAWSVPWGYEQYF
TGTGCCTGGAGTGTACCTTGGGGTTACGAGCAGTACTTC
>TRBJ2-2|TRBV25-1|9|-|many
CAPAGELFF
TGTGCCCCGGCCGGGGAGCTGTTTTTT
>TRBJ1-1|TRBV27|13|TRBD1|many
CASSAGTGTEAFF
TGTGCCAGCAGCGCCGGGACAGGGACTGAAGCTTTCTTT
>TRBJ1-6|TRBV5-1|17|TRBD1|-
CASSFRDRGRRNSPLHF
TGCGCCAGCAGCTTCCGGGACAGGGGTCGGAGGAATTCACCCCTCCACTTT
>TRBJ1-1|TRBV6-5|14|TRBD1|many
CASSSDRAHTEAFF
TGTGCCAGCAGTTCCGACAGGGCGCACACTGAAGCTTTCTTT
>TRBJ2-7|TRBV6-1|15|TRBD2|-
CASRSGLAGIYEQYF
TGTGCCAGCAGATCTGGACTAGCGGGGATCTACGAGCAGTACTTC
>TRBJ2-2|TRBV29-1|18|TRBD2|many
CSVDRPTQLAGVTGELFF
TGCAGCGTTGATAGGCCAACACAACTAGCGGGAGTCACCGGGGAGCTGTTTTTT
>TRBJ1-1|TRBV5-1|14|TRBD1|many
CASGDPGQGLEAFF
TGCGCCAGCGGGGATCCGGGACAGGGTCTTGAAGCTTTCTTT
>TRBJ1-2|TRBV10-3|16|TRBD1|many
CAISDEGQGLGYGYTF
TGTGCCATCAGTGACGAGGGACAGGGTCTCGGATATGGCTACACCTTC
>TRBJ2-7|TRBV12-3/TRBV12-4|14|TRBD1|-
CASSRGTGSYEQYF
TGTGCCAGCAGTCGGGGGACAGGCTCCTACGAGCAGTACTTC
>TRBJ2-1|TRBV19|16|-|many
CARLVCGVHSYNEQFF
TGTGCCAGGCTAGTTTGCGGGGTTCACTCCTACAATGAGCAGTTCTTC
>TRBJ2-7|TRBV27|14|-|many
CASSLLGPEGKQYF
TGTGCCAGCAGTTTATTGGGACCCGAGGGGAAGCAGTACTTC
>TRBJ2-5|TRBV6-1|15|TRBD2|-
CASRSSGGRGETQYF
TGTGCCAGCCGGAGCAGCGGGGGAAGGGGAGAGACCCAGTACTTC
>TRBJ1-2|TRBV19|14|-|many
CASSIGPPNYGYTF
TGTGCCAGTAGTATCGGACCGCCAAACTATGGCTACACCTTC
>TRBJ1-2|TRBV6-1|14|-|many
CASSEEDSYNGYTF
TGTGCCAGCAGTGAAGAGGACAGCTATAATGGCTACACCTTC
>TRBJ2-2|TRBV10-3|13|TRBD2|many
CAIGTSGEGELFF
TGTGCCATCGGGACTAGCGGGGAAGGGGAGCTGTTTTTT
>TRBJ1-2|TRBV12-3/TRBV12-4|14|-|many
CASSLAARIYGYTF
TGTGCCAGCAGTTTAGCCGCGAGGATCTATGGCTACACCTTC
>TRBJ2-7|TRBV11-2|12|-|many
CANAGPSYEQYF
TGTGCCAACGCCGGGCCCTCCTACGAGCAGTACTTC
>TRBJ1-1|TRBV29-1|15|TRBD1|-
CSVGGGRGRNTEAFF
TGCAGCGTTGGGGGCGGCAGGGGGAGAAACACTGAAGCTTTCTTT
>TRBJ2-5|TRBV6-5|16|TRBD2|many
CASSPRLAGGGETQYF
TGTGCCAGCAGCCCCCGACTAGCGGGAGGAGGGGAGACCCAGTACTTC
>TRBJ2-7|TRBV13|13|-|-
CASRSGFDYEQYF
TGTGCCAGCAGATCTGGGTTTGACTACGAGCAGTACTTC
>TRBJ1-2|TRBV6-1|15|TRBD1|many
CASSEAGDRVYGYTF
TGTGCCAGCAGTGAAGCGGGGGACAGGGTCTATGGCTACACCTTC
>TRBJ1-1|TRBV11-3|13|-|-
CASSLGDISRAFF
TGTGCCAGCAGCTTAGGGGACATTAGCAGGGCTTTCTTT
>TRBJ1-1|TRBV15|11|-|-
CATSRDTEAFF
TGTGCCACCAGCAGAGACACTGAAGCTTTCTTT
>TRBJ2-2|TRBV6-2/TRBV6-3|18|TRBD2|-
CASNPSGRPKANTGELFF
TGTGCCAGCAACCCTAGCGGGAGGCCAAAGGCGAACACCGGGGAGCTGTTTTTT